This T cell receptor (beta chain) stems from a study of blood T cell repertoires in COVID-19. At the level of the study: In each case, the material was cDNA or gDNA derived from T cells, B-cell-depleted T cells, or PBMCs.

How the authors handled the data: For nucleated cells, counts were estimated from reference gene primer amplification. Method: immunoSEQ multiplex PCR; TCRdb's copy keeps in-frame clones and lacks some. V and J calls and clone size are given by that table; D and trimming were obtained from the DNA. The table has about 120,000 clones, more than 75% seen once; the top ten hold almost 30%. J gave up 6 bases and V 1 base, and 5 bases lay outside the gene matches. This CDR3 has 16 amino acids. Per the germline V gene, CDR1 is SGHTA and CDR2 is FQGNSA. The clonotype originates from a woman aged 70 to 79 with acute or convalescent COVID-19. The specimen sequenced was peripheral blood. The chain uses TRBV7-2 and TRBJ1-5; 11 nucleotides align to TRBD1. In DNA form, the CDR3 reads TGTGCCAGCAGCTTAGGAGGACAGGGGGCTTTTCAGCCCCAGCATTTT. Protein: CASSLGGQGAFQPQHF.